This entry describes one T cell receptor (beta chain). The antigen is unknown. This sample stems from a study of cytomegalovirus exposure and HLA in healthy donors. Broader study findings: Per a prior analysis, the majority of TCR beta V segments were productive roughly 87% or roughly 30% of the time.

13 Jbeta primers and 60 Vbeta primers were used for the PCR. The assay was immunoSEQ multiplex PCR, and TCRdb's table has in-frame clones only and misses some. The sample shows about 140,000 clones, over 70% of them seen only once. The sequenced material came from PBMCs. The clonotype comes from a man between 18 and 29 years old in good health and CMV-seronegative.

The CDR3 is CASRSRTGSYEQYF. The CDR3 bases are TGTGCCAGCAGAAGTAGGACAGGTTCCTACGAGCAGTACTTC. V and J are TRBV2 and TRBJ2-7; 7 bases line up with TRBD1. V lost 6 bases and J lost 1; bases outside the gene matches: 6. Germline loops: CDR1 SNHLY, CDR2 FYNNEI. CDR3 length: 14 residues.